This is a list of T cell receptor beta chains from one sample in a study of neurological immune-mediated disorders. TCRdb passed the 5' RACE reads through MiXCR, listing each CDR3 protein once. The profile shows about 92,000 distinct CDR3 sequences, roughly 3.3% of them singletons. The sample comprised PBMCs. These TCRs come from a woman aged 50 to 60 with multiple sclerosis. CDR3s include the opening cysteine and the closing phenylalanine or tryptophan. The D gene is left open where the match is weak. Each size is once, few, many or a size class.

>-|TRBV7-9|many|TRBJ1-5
TGTGCCAGCAGCTTAGACTCCTGGGGTAATCGCAATCAGCCCCAGCATTTT
CASSLDSWGNRNQPQHF
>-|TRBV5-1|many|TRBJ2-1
TGCGCCAGCAGCTTGGGTCGGGCGTCGTTAGCGGCCTCCTACAATGAGCAGTTCTTC
CASSLGRASLAASYNEQFF
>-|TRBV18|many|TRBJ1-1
TGTGCCAGCTCACCCGCCGCGATTAATGAAGCTTTCTTT
CASSPAAINEAFF
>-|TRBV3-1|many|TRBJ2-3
TGTGCCAGCAGCCAAGATCCTTCTCAAGGCACAGATACGCAGTATTTT
CASSQDPSQGTDTQYF
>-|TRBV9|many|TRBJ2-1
TGTGCCAGCAGCAAAAGACCCGGGGTCGATGAGCAGTTCTTC
CASSKRPGVDEQFF
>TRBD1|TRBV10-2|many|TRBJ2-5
TGCGCCAGCCGGACAGGGGACGCCCAAGAGACCCAGTACTTC
CASRTGDAQETQYF
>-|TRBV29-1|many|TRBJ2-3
TGCAGCGTTGAAGGTGCAAGGGCCCCTAGCACAGATACGCAGTATTTT
CSVEGARAPSTDTQYF
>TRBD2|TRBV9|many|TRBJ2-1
TGTGCCAGCACAAGCGGGGGGTTCAATGAGCAGTTCTTC
CASTSGGFNEQFF
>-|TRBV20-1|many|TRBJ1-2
TGCAGTGCTAGAGATTGGAAAGTGGGCTACACCTTC
CSARDWKVGYTF
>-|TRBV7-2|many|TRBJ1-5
TGTGCCAGCAGCCCGGGTGTTGTTAGCAATCAGCCCCAGCATTTT
CASSPGVVSNQPQHF
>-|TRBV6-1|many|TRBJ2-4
TGTGCCAGCAGTGAATGGTGGGGAGCCAAAAACATTCAGTACTTC
CASSEWWGAKNIQYF
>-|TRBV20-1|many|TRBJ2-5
TGCAGTGCCCCGTCAGGGGTCCAAGAGACCCAGTACTTC
CSAPSGVQETQYF
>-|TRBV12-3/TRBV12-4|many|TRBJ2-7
TGTGCCAGCAGTACTTACAGGGATGCCTACGAGCAGTACTTC
CASSTYRDAYEQYF
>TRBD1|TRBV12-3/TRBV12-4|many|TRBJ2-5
TGTGCCAGCAGTCCTCAAGACAGGGCCTACCAAGAGACCCAGTACTTC
CASSPQDRAYQETQYF
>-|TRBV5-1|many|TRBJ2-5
TGCGCCAGCAGCTTGGACCCCGTTCAAGAGACCCAGTACTTC
CASSLDPVQETQYF
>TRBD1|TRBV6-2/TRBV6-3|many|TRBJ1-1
TGTGCCAGCAACAAACCGGGACAGGGGGTCACTGAAGCTTTCTTT
CASNKPGQGVTEAFF
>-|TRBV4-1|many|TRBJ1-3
TGCGCCAGCAGCCAACTAGGAACAGGGTTAAACACCATATATTTT
CASSQLGTGLNTIYF
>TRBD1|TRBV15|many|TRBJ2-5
TGTGCCACCAGCAGAGGACAGGGGCAAGAGACCCAGTACTTC
CATSRGQGQETQYF
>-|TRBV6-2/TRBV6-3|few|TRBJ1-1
TGTGCCAGCAGTTATTTCCAGGAAGCTTTCTTT
CASSYFQEAFF
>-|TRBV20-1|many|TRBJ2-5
TGCAGTGCAAGCCCAAGGGGTCGAGAGACCCAGTACTTC
CSASPRGRETQYF
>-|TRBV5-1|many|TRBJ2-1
TGCGCCAGCAGCCGTCCCGGGGGCCACAATGAGCAGTTCTTC
CASSRPGGHNEQFF
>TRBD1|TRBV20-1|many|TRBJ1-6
TGCAGTGCTCATACAGGGGGCTCCTATAATTCACCCCTCCACTTT
CSAHTGGSYNSPLHF
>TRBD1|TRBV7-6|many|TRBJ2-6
TGTGCCAGCAGCTTAGAAGGGGGCAGGGAATACTCTGGGGCCAACGTCCTGACTTTC
CASSLEGGREYSGANVLTF
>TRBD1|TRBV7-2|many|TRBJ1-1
TGTGCCAGCAGCTTTAACAGGGGTGAAGCTTTCTTT
CASSFNRGEAFF
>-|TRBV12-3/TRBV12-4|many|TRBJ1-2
TGTGCCAGCAGTTTATCTTGGGACTATGGCTACACCTTC
CASSLSWDYGYTF
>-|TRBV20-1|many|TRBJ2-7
TGCAGTGCTAGAGATACGGGCCAGAACCTCTACGAGCAGTACTTC
CSARDTGQNLYEQYF
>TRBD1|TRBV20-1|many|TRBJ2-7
TGCAGTGCTAGTGTCCAGGGGGCTCTTTACGAGCAGTACTTC
CSASVQGALYEQYF
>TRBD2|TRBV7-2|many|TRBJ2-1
TGTGCCAGCAGCTCTACGACTAGCGGGGGGGCCCAGTTCTTC
CASSSTTSGGAQFF
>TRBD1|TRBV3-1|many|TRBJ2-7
TGTGCCAGCAGCCGACAGGGGACCTACGAGCAGTACTTC
CASSRQGTYEQYF
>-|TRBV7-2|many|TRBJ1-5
TGTGCCAGCAGCTCTTGGGAAAATCAGCCCCAGCATTTT
CASSSWENQPQHF